The TCR beta chain under discussion was sequenced for a study of regulatory T cells in long-lasting Graves disease. Turning to the study itself: Persistent cases were those of Graves' disease that involved over 5 years of antithyroid drugs with positive TSH receptor antibodies. Broader study findings: Preferential use of TRBV28, TRBJ1-2 and TRBJ2-5 was seen in persistent disease. Patients with persistent disease shared 2,741 public clonotypes, outpacing the roughly 1,000 shared by new patients. Newly diagnosed Graves' patients had higher TCR diversity than persistent ones.

According to the study, TCR beta libraries were built with iRepertoire HTBI primers and CDR3-region Arm-PCR. A single record per CDR3 protein comes from TCRdb applying MiXCR to the multiplex PCR reads. This sample has 350,000 to 450,000 distinct CDR3 sequences, with 23% found just once. Note on this clonotype: Antigen specificity is unknown.

Trimming shortened V by 5 bases and J by 1 base, and 29 bases separated the two germline ends. Per germline, CDR1 MRHNA and CDR2 SNTAGT. The CDR3 extends over 20 amino acids. Sample time point: persistent/refractory GD, antithyroid drugs over 5 years with positive TRAb. Preparation of the TCR library used RNA extracted from PBMCs. This receptor was taken from a woman aged 40 to 55 with Graves disease. The chain uses TRBV6-4 and TRBJ1-2; possible D gene TRBD1, 6 bases. The sample consisted of peripheral blood mononuclear cells (PBMCs), taken when the disease was refractory, from a patient treated with antithyroid drugs. Written as DNA, the CDR3 is TGTGCCAGCAGTTACGCTGTGGCAGGGGTTGGGGCAGGGGTTAACTATGGCTACACCTTC. Translating it yields CASSYAVAGVGAGVNYGYTF.